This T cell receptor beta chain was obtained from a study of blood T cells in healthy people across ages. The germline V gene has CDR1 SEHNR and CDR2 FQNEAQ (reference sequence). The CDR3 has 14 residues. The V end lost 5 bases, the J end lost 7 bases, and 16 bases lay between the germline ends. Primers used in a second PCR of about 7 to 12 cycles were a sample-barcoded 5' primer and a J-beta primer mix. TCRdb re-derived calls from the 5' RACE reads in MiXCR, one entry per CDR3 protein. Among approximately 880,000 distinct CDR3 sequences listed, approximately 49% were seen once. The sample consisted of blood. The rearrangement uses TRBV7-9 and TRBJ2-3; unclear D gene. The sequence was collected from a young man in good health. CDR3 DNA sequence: TGTGCCAGCAGCGCCCCTGACCTTGAAAATACGCAGTATTTT. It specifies CASSAPDLENTQYF.